This T cell receptor (beta chain) was obtained from a study of siplizumab effects on memory and regulatory T cells. TCRdb's table, derived via immunoSEQ multiplex PCR, lists solely in-frame clones and lacks some. Among 100,000 to 110,000 clones listed, over 90% were seen once. Study outcomes and limitations: Most alloreactive clones went unmapped to unstimulated subsets; only a minor fraction mapped.

As regards this clone: Its antigen remains unidentified.

Germline CDR1 and CDR2: SEHNR and FQNEAQ (reference sequence). The CDR3 has 15 amino acids. The V segment lost 2 bases and the J segment 6 bases; nucleotides outside the gene matches: 2. This clonotype originated in a human donor in good health. The genes are TRBV7-9 and TRBJ1-6, with 9 bases lining up with TRBD1. The sample was non-Treg CD4+ T cells sorted from blood. The CDR3: CASSLSGQGNSPLHF. The CDR3 region has the DNA TGTGCCAGCAGCTTATCGGGACAGGGTAATTCACCCCTCCACTTT.